A single sample gave rise to the 15 T cell receptor beta chains below, sequenced in a study of cytotoxic CD8 clonotypes in ibrutinib-treated CLL. The protocol was immunoSEQ multiplex PCR, while the TCRdb copy is restricted to in-frame clones and leaves out a portion. The sample contains about 300,000 clones, around 66% of which appear only once. The source material was PBMCs, sampled after 36 months of ibrutinib treatment. The receptor set was obtained from a human donor with chronic lymphocytic leukemia.

This chain uses TRBV11-2 with TRBJ2-5; D possibly matches TRBD1 or TRBD2 (5 bases each). CDR3 length: 15 amino acids. The V gene's germline CDR1 is SGHAT and CDR2 FQNNGV. Deletions cut 5 bases from V and 5 bases from J, with 18 bases between. Here the CDR3 reads CASSTTWERQETQYF. CDR3 bases: TGTGCCAGCAGCACCACGTGGGAGAGACAGGAGACCCAGTACTTC.

The V call is TRBV19, the J call TRBJ1-2; 7 bases align to TRBD1. Germline trimming cut 6 bases from V and 4 bases from J; bases unmatched to any gene: 8. This CDR3 has 14 amino acids. Germline CDR1 reads LNHDA; CDR2 reads SQIVND (reference sequence). DNA of the CDR3: TGTGCCAGTAGCCCCGGACAGGCCCTCTATGGCTACACCTTC. Its protein product is CASSPGQALYGYTF.

The chain carries TRBV9 and TRBJ2-1; 10 nucleotides match TRBD2. The germline V gene has CDR1 SGDLS and CDR2 YYNGEE. The CDR3 is 17 amino acids. The V segment lost 4 bases and the J segment 7 bases; nucleotides outside the gene matches: 14. CDR3: CASSSPASGRVRNEQFF. The DNA for the CDR3 is TGTGCCAGCAGCTCCCCCGCAAGCGGGAGGGTCAGGAATGAGCAGTTCTTC.

The V call is TRBV11-1, the J call TRBJ2-7; D remains unclear. Germline values: CDR1 SGHAT, CDR2 FQDESV (reference sequence). CDR3 length: 14 amino acids. The ends were cut back, 2 bases at V and 3 bases at J, with 11 bases in the middle. The CDR3 coding sequence is TGTGCCAGCAGCTTAAGGGCCGAGAGCTACGAGCAGTACTTC. It encodes CASSLRAESYEQYF.

This clone has more than one count but fewer than ten. The rearrangement joins TRBV13 to TRBJ2-1; the D is unclear. This CDR3 region has 15 residues. Per the germline V gene, CDR1 is PRHDT and CDR2 is FYEKMQ (reference sequence). Trimming took 1 base from V and 0 from J, leaving 7 bases between them. CDR3 amino acids: CASSLELSSYNEQFF. The CDR3 DNA is TGTGCCAGCAGCTTAGAGTTGAGCTCCTACAATGAGCAGTTCTTC.

This clone was seen more than once but under ten times. The V gene is TRBV9, the J gene TRBJ1-2, with 10 bases identical to TRBD1. Trimming took 4 bases from V and 9 from J; bases not matched to a gene: 6. Germline CDR1 SGDLS, CDR2 YYNGEE. The CDR3 has 13 residues. The CDR3 region has the DNA TGTGCCAGCAGCCTCCGGGACAGGGGAAGCTACACCTTC. Protein sequence: CASSLRDRGSYTF.

This clone was seen more than once but under ten times. J is TRBJ1-1 and V is TRBV28; D uncertain. The CDR3 length is 12 residues. Germline CDR1 and CDR2: MDHEN and SYDVKM. V lost 6 bases to trimming and J lost 0 bases, with 5 bases between them. The CDR3 region is CASRGMNTEAFF. CDR3 DNA sequence: TGTGCCAGCAGGGGGATGAACACTGAAGCTTTCTTT.

Only one count was recorded for this clone. The chain has TRBV25-1 and TRBJ2-1, with D perhaps TRBD1 or TRBD2 (5 bases each). The CDR3 extends over 13 amino acids. With 11 bases removed from V and 4 bases from J, the gap between germline ends came to 15 bases. Germline V lookup: CDR1 MGHDK, CDR2 SYGVNS. CDR3 in amino acids: CASGTGIYNEQFF. The CDR3 bases are TGTGCCTCGGGGACGGGAATTTACAATGAGCAGTTCTTC.

DNA for the CDR3: TGTGCCAGCAGTGACCAGGCTGTGGAGTATGGCTACACCTTC. It translates to CASSDQAVEYGYTF. The rearrangement uses TRBV2 and TRBJ1-2; D is uncertain. CDR1 and CDR2 from the germline V gene are SNHLY and FYNNEI. Trimming shortened V by 3 bases and J by 5 bases, and 13 bases separated the two germline ends. The CDR3 has 14 residues.

The chain links TRBV19 to TRBJ2-1; D remains unclear. This CDR3 has 11 amino acids. V was shortened by 4 bases and J by 7 bases, with 5 bases between the two germline ends. Per the germline V gene, CDR1 is LNHDA and CDR2 is SQIVND (reference sequence). CDR3 nucleotide sequence: TGTGCCAGTAGTACGGTTAATGAGCAGTTCTTC. It translates to CASSTVNEQFF.

The chain joins TRBV10-3 to TRBJ1-2; TRBD1 might be the D (5 bases). Germline CDR1 reads ENHRY; CDR2 reads SYGVKD. The CDR3 length is 11 residues. V lost 10 bases and J 3 bases, leaving 9 bases between the germline ends. The CDR3 coding sequence is TGTGCCACCACGACAGACTATGGCTACACCTTC. Translating it yields CATTTDYGYTF.

The sample holds one count of this clone. The chain joins TRBV29-1 to TRBJ2-5; D gene unclear. CDR3 length equals 11 residues. V lost 3 bases and J 7 bases, leaving 9 bases between the germline ends. CDR1 is SQVTM and CDR2 is ANQGSEA in the germline V gene. For the CDR3, the DNA is TGCAGCGTTGATACCCCCGGGACCCAGTACTTC. Translated: CSVDTPGTQYF.

The chain links TRBV11-2 to TRBJ1-2, with D uncertain. CDR3 length equals 12 residues. Germline values: CDR1 SGHAT, CDR2 FQNNGV. The germline V and J ends were trimmed by 3 bases and 3 bases, with 5 bases remaining between them. In nucleotides, the CDR3 is TGTGCCAGCAGCTTGACACACTATGGCTACACCTTC. It encodes CASSLTHYGYTF. Together with reference TRBV11-2 and TRBJ1-2, the CDR3 gives the full variable domain: EAGVAQSPRYKIIEKRQSVAFWCNPISGHATLYWYQQILGQGPKLLIQFQNNGVVDDSQLPKDRFSAERLKGVDSTLKIQPAKLEDSAVYLCASSLTHYGYTFGSGTRLTVV.

The chain is built from TRBV27 and TRBJ1-4; D possibly corresponds to TRBD1 (5 bases). From germline, CDR1 is MNHEY and CDR2 SMNVEV (reference sequence). Trimming took off 4 bases at V and 8 bases at J, with 14 bases between the two ends. The CDR3 is 14 amino acids. CDR3 in DNA: TGTGCCAGCAGTTCAGGGTGGGATAAGGAAAAACTGTTTTTT. Translation gives CASSSGWDKEKLFF. Using reference TRBV27 and TRBJ1-4 for the parts outside the CDR3, the full variable domain is EAQVTQNPRYLITVTGKKLTVTCSQNMNHEYMSWYRQDPGLGLRQIYYSMNVEVTDKGDVPEGYKVSRKEKRNFPLILESPSPNQTSLYFCASSSGWDKEKLFFGSGTQLSVL.

This clone was detected a few times. The chain joins TRBV6-6 to TRBJ2-2, with a possible D match to TRBD1 (6 bases). V was pared by 0 bases and J by 5 bases, with 13 bases between. The CDR3 totals 16 residues. CDR1 and CDR2 (germline): MNHNY, SVGAGI (reference sequence). CDR3 DNA sequence: TGTGCCAGCAGTTACTCTACAGGGTCTAGGACCGGGGAGCTGTTTTTT. It encodes CASSYSTGSRTGELFF.